This T cell receptor (beta chain) was recorded in a study of cytomegalovirus exposure and HLA in healthy donors. The wider study: A subsequent analysis reported that the approximately 120 validation repertoires were produced on the same platform that had also been used for the 666 first-cohort repertoires. Notes on the study in general: Cytomegalovirus association was listed for approximately 150 TCR beta chains.

V lost 6 bases, J lost 7 bases, and 6 bases stayed unmatched. CDR3 size: 15 residues. Germline V CDR1 and CDR2: SNHLY, FYNNEI. Measured with immunoSEQ multiplex PCR; TCRdb has only the in-frame clones, and not every one. Here the sample spans under 150,000 clones, approximately 90% being singletons. As regards this clone: Its matching antigen is unknown.

The clonotype originates from a man aged 18 to 30 in good health and CMV-seronegative. V gene TRBV2 combines with J gene TRBJ2-1, with 13 bases fitting TRBD2. Sequencing was carried out using PBMCs. Here the CDR3 reads CASRGLAGPVNEQFF. The CDR3 DNA reads as TGTGCCAGCAGGGGACTAGCGGGGCCAGTAAATGAGCAGTTCTTC.